Listed here are 25 T cell receptor beta chains from one sample, sequenced in a study of blood T cell repertoires in COVID-19 (dated by TCRdb to about 2020). Library preparation was by the immunoSEQ multiplex PCR assay. What TCRdb holds here is the immuneACCESS table cut down to in-frame rearrangements. Part of the clones is not present; checked against another copy, under half of the missing clones reflect an unresolved V gene, and the others are unexplained. The sample table shows approximately 53,000 clones, and over 80% are seen once. Together, the top ten hold 15% to 20% of the sample. Input material: peripheral blood. The receptors shown here come from a man aged 35-49 years with acute or convalescent COVID-19.

V gene TRBV7-7 combines with J gene TRBJ2-5; 7 nucleotides align to TRBD2. The V segment lost 1 base and the J segment 2 bases; nucleotides outside the gene matches: 4. The CDR3 contains 15 residues. Germline values: CDR1 SSHAT, CDR2 FNYEAQ (reference sequence). The DNA of the CDR3 is TGTGCCAGCAGCTTAGGAGCTAGCGGACAAGAGACCCAGTACTTC. It translates to CASSLGASGQETQYF.

The V call is TRBV7-2, the J call TRBJ2-3; 7 nucleotides match TRBD2. From germline, CDR1 is SGHTA and CDR2 FQGNSA. The junction had 9 bases not matched to a gene; V was cut back by 5 bases and J by 1 base. This CDR3 spans 16 amino acids. The CDR3 sequence is CASSLFFGGGTDTQYF. CDR3 nucleotide sequence: TGTGCCAGCAGCCTCTTTTTTGGGGGGGGCACAGATACGCAGTATTTT.

The chain links TRBV11-2 to TRBJ2-2, with D uncertain. The ends were cut back, 4 bases at V and 8 bases at J, with 8 bases in the middle. CDR1 is SGHAT and CDR2 is FQNNGV in the germline V gene. This CDR3 region has 12 residues. Here the CDR3 reads CASSSQRGELFF. In DNA, the CDR3 is TGTGCCAGCAGCTCGCAGCGAGGGGAGCTGTTTTTT.

This chain uses TRBV4-2 with TRBJ1-4, with TRBD1 matching over 8 bases. Germline V gene data show CDR1 as LGHNA and CDR2 as YNFKEQ. CDR3 length: 16 residues. V lost 2 bases, J lost 8 bases, and 10 bases stayed unmatched. The chain's CDR3 is CASSQPGQGVGEKLFF. Written as DNA, the CDR3 is TGTGCCAGCAGCCAACCAGGACAGGGCGTGGGGGAAAAACTGTTTTTT.

In its sample, this clone was seen once. The chain recombines TRBV5-6 with TRBJ2-7, with 8 positions matching TRBD2. J was trimmed by 2 bases and V by 2 bases; bases with no gene match: 6. This CDR3 is 15 amino acids long. Germline loops: CDR1 SGHDT, CDR2 YYEEEE. CDR3 coding DNA: TGTGCCAGCAGCTTAGGGACTAGATTCCCCTACGAGCAGTACTTC. It translates to CASSLGTRFPYEQYF.

The V call is TRBV21-1, the J call TRBJ2-7; the table's TRBD2 call for D was not verified on the DNA. TRBV21-1 is tagged as a pseudogene. This CDR3 contains 13 residues. CDR3 sequence reads: CASRGSTIGEQYF. The DNA of the CDR3 is TGTGCCAGCAGAGGGAGTACTATAGGCGAGCAGTACTTC.

The gene calls are TRBV6-6 and TRBJ2-5; 8 bases map to TRBD2. Losses at the gene ends were 4 bases for V and 5 bases for J; bases not matched to a gene: 9. There are 15 residues in the CDR3. The V gene's germline CDR1 is MNHNY and CDR2 SVGAGI (reference sequence). The CDR3 DNA reads TGTGCCAGCAGTTCTGCGGGGGGCTGGGGGGAGACCCAGTACTTC. It specifies CASSSAGGWGETQYF.

V and J are TRBV9 and TRBJ2-1, with TRBD1 as a possible D gene (5 bases). CDR1 is SGDLS and CDR2 is YYNGEE in the germline V gene. V was trimmed by 1 base and J by 9 bases, leaving 11 bases between them. This CDR3 spans 13 amino acids. The CDR3 DNA reads TGTGCCAGCAGCGTACAGGACACCGGTGAGCAGTTCTTC. The encoded protein is CASSVQDTGEQFF. The variable domain in full, with the rest retrieved from reference TRBV9 and TRBJ2-1, is DSGVTQTPKHLITATGQRVTLRCSPRSGDLSVYWYQQSLDQGLQFLIQYYNGEERAKGNILERFSAQQFPDLHSELNLSSLELGDSALYFCASSVQDTGEQFFGPGTRLTVL.

This chain joins TRBV9 and TRBJ2-1, with 7 bases fitting TRBD2. Unmatched junction bases numbered 4, after V lost 0 bases and J lost 4 bases. The CDR3 is 15 amino acids. Germline loops: CDR1 SGDLS, CDR2 YYNGEE. CDR3 in amino acids: CASSVAGLPYNEQFF. For the CDR3, the DNA is TGTGCCAGCAGCGTAGCGGGACTACCTTACAATGAGCAGTTCTTC. Combining the CDR3 with reference TRBV9 and TRBJ2-1 gives the whole variable domain DSGVTQTPKHLITATGQRVTLRCSPRSGDLSVYWYQQSLDQGLQFLIQYYNGEERAKGNILERFSAQQFPDLHSELNLSSLELGDSALYFCASSVAGLPYNEQFFGPGTRLTVL.

The chain carries TRBV12-3 or TRBV12-4 and TRBJ1-2, with D possibly matching TRBD1 (5 bases). The CDR3 runs 12 residues. V lost 3 bases and J lost 8, with 10 bases in between. The CDR3 loop reads CASSFYRRGYTF. In nucleotides, the CDR3 is TGTGCCAGCAGTTTCTACAGGAGAGGCTACACCTTC.

This chain joins TRBV2 and TRBJ2-1; possible D gene TRBD1, 5 bases. The ends were cut back, 6 bases at V and 3 bases at J, with 12 bases in the middle. This CDR3 region has 14 residues. Germline loops: CDR1 SNHLY, CDR2 FYNNEI. The CDR3 is CASRATTVYNEQFF. The CDR3 DNA sequence: TGTGCCAGCAGGGCGACGACAGTCTACAATGAGCAGTTCTTC.

The gene calls are TRBV4-2 and TRBJ2-7; 12 bases map to TRBD2. Germline V CDR1 and CDR2: LGHNA, YNFKEQ. Germline trimming cut 2 bases from V and 2 bases from J; bases unmatched to any gene: 7. The CDR3 contains 17 residues. The CDR3 DNA is TGTGCCAGCAGCCAACTAGCGGGAGGGCTTGTCACCTACGAGCAGTACTTC. Translation: CASSQLAGGLVTYEQYF.

The CDR3 reads CASSFRGVGEKLFF. CDR3 nucleotide sequence: TGTGCCAGCAGCTTCCGCGGGGTTGGAGAAAAACTGTTTTTT. This rearrangement joins TRBV3-1 (or the pseudogene TRBV3-2) to TRBJ1-4; D unresolved. This CDR3 spans 14 amino acids. The V gene lost 5 bases and the J gene lost 8 bases, with 15 bases spanning the gap. Germline CDR1 LGHDT, CDR2 YNNKEL (reference sequence).

The sample holds a few counts of this clone. The rearrangement joins TRBV2 to TRBJ1-6, with 8 nucleotides matching TRBD1. This CDR3 has 17 residues. The V gene's germline CDR1 is SNHLY and CDR2 FYNNEI. With V trimmed by 5 bases and J by 1 base, 7 bases remained unmatched. The CDR3: CASSQGQESSYNSPLHF. The CDR3 bases are TGTGCCAGCAGTCAGGGACAGGAATCGTCCTATAATTCACCCCTCCACTTT.

This chain connects TRBV6-5 to TRBJ1-5, with 7 bases identical to TRBD1. The CDR3 sequence is 14 residues long. The V and J ends lost 5 bases and 4 bases, in that order; junction bases with no gene match: 5. Germline CDR1 reads MNHEY; CDR2 reads SVGAGI. CDR3 amino acids: CASSRGDSNQPQHF. CDR3 in DNA: TGTGCCAGCAGTAGGGGGGACAGTAATCAGCCCCAGCATTTT.

The rearrangement links TRBV4-2 to TRBJ2-1, with 8 bases that match TRBD1. Germline values: CDR1 LGHNA, CDR2 YNFKEQ. This CDR3 region has 15 residues. Trimming cost V 0 bases and J 9 bases; bases outside gene matches: 7. The CDR3 is CASSQDSDRAVEQFF. CDR3 DNA sequence: TGTGCCAGCAGCCAAGACTCGGACAGGGCGGTTGAGCAGTTCTTC.

V and J are TRBV5-1 and TRBJ2-5; 7 bases line up with TRBD2. The CDR3 consists of 14 residues. J was trimmed by 5 bases and V by 0 bases; bases with no gene match: 4. Germline CDR1 reads SGHRS; CDR2 reads YFSETQ. The CDR3 nucleotides read TGCGCCAGCAGCTTGGCCGGACTAGGGGAGACCCAGTACTTC. The encoded protein is CASSLAGLGETQYF.

The chain carries TRBV11-2 and TRBJ2-3; D not resolved. CDR1 is SGHAT and CDR2 is FQNNGV in the germline V gene. This CDR3 has 15 amino acids. Trimming cost V 5 bases and J 2 bases, with 14 bases left between them. DNA of the CDR3: TGTGCCAGCAGCCCCGGAGCGCTGTTCACAGATACGCAGTATTTT. Its translation: CASSPGALFTDTQYF.

This clone was observed a handful of times. J is TRBJ2-7 and V is TRBV12-5, with no clear D. The CDR3 is 18 amino acids. CDR1 is LGHNT and CDR2 is FRNRAP in the germline V gene. The V end lost 3 bases, the J end lost 2 bases, and 23 bases lay between the germline ends. The CDR3 nucleotides are TGTGCTAGTGGTTTAGAATTCCCTTTCAGCGCAGCGCCCTACGAGCAGTACGTC. Its translation is CASGLEFPFSAAPYEQYV.

The chain has TRBV7-9 and TRBJ2-1, with a tentative D call TRBD2 (5 bases). The CDR3 covers 15 residues. Per the germline V gene, CDR1 is SEHNR and CDR2 is FQNEAQ (reference sequence). V lost 5 bases, J lost 8 bases, and 19 bases lay in between. As DNA, the CDR3 is TGTGCCAGCAGCCCCTCCGTCGGAGGTTGGGATGAGCAGTTCTTC. This codes for CASSPSVGGWDEQFF.

This chain links TRBV1 with TRBJ2-1; the DNA was not compared with TRBD2, the D call given in the table. TRBV1 is a pseudogene. The CDR3 extends over 18 amino acids. CDR3 loop: CTSSQDLPGRGGPHEQFF. The CDR3 DNA reads as TGCACCAGCAGCCAAGATCTTCCAGGGCGGGGGGGCCCCCATGAGCAGTTCTTC.

This clone was seen a handful of times. The chain links TRBV5-5 to TRBJ1-1, with 8 positions matching TRBD1. V was clipped by 3 bases and J by 6 bases; unmatched bases: 10. Germline CDR1 is SGHKS and CDR2 is YYEKEE (reference sequence). The CDR3 length is 15 residues. The chain's CDR3 is CASSYSRTGSAEAFF. The CDR3 DNA is TGTGCCAGCAGCTACTCCCGGACAGGGTCCGCTGAAGCTTTCTTT.

This rearrangement joins TRBV18 to TRBJ1-1; 7 positions match TRBD1. Losses at the gene ends were 1 base for V and 11 bases for J; bases not matched to a gene: 7. Germline V gene sequence: CDR1 KGHSH, CDR2 LQKENI. CDR3 size: 13 residues. The chain's CDR3 is CASSPRTDRVAFF. DNA for the CDR3: TGTGCCAGCTCACCACGGACCGACAGGGTCGCTTTCTTT.

This clone was seen a single time. The rearrangement uses TRBV7-9 and TRBJ2-2, with 8 bases aligning to TRBD1. With 6 bases clipped from V and 5 bases from J, the junction kept 8 bases outside the gene matches. Germline loops: CDR1 SEHNR, CDR2 FQNEAQ (reference sequence). CDR3 length equals 15 residues. CDR3 region: CASSPGTGQTGELFF. CDR3 in DNA: TGTGCCAGCAGTCCCGGGACAGGTCAGACCGGGGAGCTGTTTTTT.

This clone was detected only once. The V gene is TRBV18, the J gene TRBJ1-5; 8 nucleotides line up with TRBD1. This CDR3 is built from 13 residues. V was clipped by 8 bases and J by 4 bases; unmatched bases: 4. Germline loops: CDR1 KGHSH, CDR2 LQKENI. Written as DNA, the CDR3 is TGTGCCAGCCGACAGGGGACGAATCAGCCCCAGCATTTT. This sequence encodes CASRQGTNQPQHF.